Below are 25 T cell receptor beta chains sequenced from a single sample in a study of OX40 agonist ivuxolimab in advanced cancers. Clones were read by immunoSEQ multiplex PCR, and TCRdb kept only the in-frame ones, dropping some. The repertoire has 100,000 or so clones, approximately 89% of them found once; the top ten carry approximately 0.58%. The sample was CD4+ or CD8+ T cells sorted from blood, taken in a trial of the OX40 agonist ivuxolimab. The origin of the receptors is an adult with an advanced solid tumor such as melanoma, head and neck, liver or kidney cancer.

This rearrangement joins TRBV5-1 to TRBJ2-3; 8 nucleotides match TRBD2. Germline loops: CDR1 SGHRS, CDR2 YFSETQ. The CDR3 runs to 14 residues. Unmatched junction bases numbered 10, after V lost 7 bases and J lost 6 bases. CDR3 coding DNA: TGCGCCAGCGGCCCCGGGAGGGCCTTTGATACGCAGTATTTT. This sequence encodes CASGPGRAFDTQYF.

The chain joins TRBV11-1 to TRBJ2-2; TRBD2 matches 7 bases. The CDR3 length is 15 residues. Germline V lookup: CDR1 SGHAT, CDR2 FQDESV (reference sequence). J was trimmed by 6 bases and V by 5 bases; bases with no gene match: 9. CDR3 nucleotides: TGTGCCAGCAGCCCCCGTGGGCGGGAGCCCGGGGAGCTGTTTTTT. Encoded protein: CASSPRGREPGELFF.

The table lists this clone with a count of one. This chain connects TRBV5-1 to TRBJ1-1; D is ambiguous. CDR1 and CDR2 from the germline V gene are SGHRS and YFSETQ. The CDR3 is 14 amino acids. V lost 0 bases and J 1 base, leaving 7 bases between the germline ends. CDR3 residues: CASSLAAGNTEAFF. The CDR3 DNA follows: TGCGCCAGCAGCTTGGCCGCAGGGAACACTGAAGCTTTCTTT. Full variable domain (outside the CDR3, taken from reference TRBV5-1 and TRBJ1-1): KAGVTQTPRYLIKTRGQQVTLSCSPISGHRSVSWYQQTPGQGLQFLFEYFSETQRNKGNFPGRFSGRQFSNSRSEMNVSTLELGDSALYLCASSLAAGNTEAFFGQGTRLTVV.

The CDR3 loop reads CASSLGRGSYEQYF. The CDR3 DNA reads TGTGCCAGCAGCTTAGGACGGGGCTCCTACGAGCAGTACTTC. The gene calls are TRBV11-3 and TRBJ2-7; D is perhaps TRBD2 (5 bases). The germline CDR1 and CDR2 sequences are SGHNT and YENEEA. CDR3 length: 14 amino acids. V was shortened by 1 base and J by 0 bases, with 7 bases between the two germline ends.

The chain recombines TRBV2 with TRBJ2-7; a weak D match, TRBD1 (5 bases). The CDR3 is 12 residues long. Germline values: CDR1 SNHLY, CDR2 FYNNEI. Trimming left V 6 bases short and J 6 bases short, with 12 bases between. In DNA form, the CDR3 reads TGTGCCAGCAGGGGGCAGGGCAGCGAGCAGTACTTC. It translates to CASRGQGSEQYF.

The genes are TRBV28 and TRBJ2-7; TRBD1 matches 10 bases. This CDR3 has 16 amino acids. Looked up from germline, CDR1 is MDHEN and CDR2 is SYDVKM. V lost 3 bases, J lost 2 bases, and 7 bases stayed unmatched. The CDR3 loop reads CASSFSRDRGTYEQYF. For the CDR3, the DNA is TGTGCCAGCAGTTTCTCCCGGGACAGGGGAACCTACGAGCAGTACTTC.

The chain links TRBV7-2 to TRBJ2-1, with 14 bases lining up with TRBD2. Germline CDR1 SGHTA, CDR2 FQGNSA. This CDR3 comprises 15 residues. The trim removed 5 bases at V and 12 bases at J, leaving 9 bases unmatched. The CDR3 loop reads CASSLGTSGRYAQFF. CDR3 DNA sequence: TGTGCCAGCAGCCTCGGGACTAGCGGGAGATATGCGCAGTTCTTC.

The chain is built from TRBV7-2 and TRBJ2-5; D possibly corresponds to TRBD1 (7 bases). Germline CDR1 is SGHTA and CDR2 is FQGNSA. This CDR3 comprises 14 residues. V dropped 7 bases and J dropped 4 bases, with 16 bases sitting between them. The CDR3: CASTPRGVRETQYF. For the CDR3, the DNA is TGTGCCAGCACCCCCAGGGGGGTCAGAGAGACCCAGTACTTC.

The rearrangement joins TRBV20-1 to TRBJ2-1; perhaps TRBD1 as D (5 bases). Germline V lookup: CDR1 DFQATT, CDR2 SNEGSKA (reference sequence). The CDR3 runs to 11 residues. Trimming left V 8 bases short and J 6 bases short, with 11 bases between. CDR3: CSTQGPNEQFF. CDR3 coding DNA: TGCAGTACGCAGGGCCCCAATGAGCAGTTCTTC.

The V gene is TRBV18, the J gene TRBJ1-2; 9 bases map to TRBD1. CDR3 length: 16 amino acids. From germline, CDR1 is KGHSH and CDR2 LQKENI. Trimming took 3 bases from V and 4 from J; bases not matched to a gene: 9. In DNA, the CDR3 is TGTGCCAGCTCACCGGACAGGGGCGCTGGTAGCTATGGCTACACCTTC. Translation gives CASSPDRGAGSYGYTF.

Concerning this clone: A junction end diverges from the germline sequence, so it may reflect a read error. The chain couples TRBV18 to TRBJ2-7; D gene unclear. The CDR3 consists of 14 residues. Germline CDR1 reads KGHSH; CDR2 reads LQKENI. As DNA, the CDR3 is TGTGCCAGCCCACCAGAGATAGAGACCTACGAGCAGTACTTC. Translating gives CASPPEIETYEQYF. Combining the CDR3 with reference TRBV18 and TRBJ2-7 gives the whole variable domain NAGVMQNPRHLVRRRGQEARLRCSPMKGHSHVYWYRQLPEEGLKFMVYLQKENIIDESGMPKERFSAEFPKEGPSILRIQQVVRGDSAAYFCASPPEIETYEQYFGPGTRLTVT.

The chain employs TRBV19 and TRBJ2-1; 10 bases align to TRBD1. Germline CDR1 is LNHDA and CDR2 is SQIVND (reference sequence). Trimming removed 4 bases from V and 6 bases from J; junction bases left unmatched: 9. The CDR3 is 16 residues long. CDR3 in amino acids: CASSTPGTGAVNEQFF. The CDR3 bases are TGTGCCAGTAGTACCCCCGGGACAGGGGCTGTCAATGAGCAGTTCTTC.

The chain uses TRBV28 and TRBJ1-1, with TRBD1 matching over 7 bases. From germline, CDR1 is MDHEN and CDR2 SYDVKM. The CDR3 is made up of 16 amino acids. Losses at the gene ends were 6 bases for V and 1 base for J; bases not matched to a gene: 11. CDR3 DNA: TGTGCCAGCAGGCCTAATAGGGGGCTAAGGAACACTGAAGCTTTCTTT. This gives the protein CASRPNRGLRNTEAFF.

The chain carries TRBV19 and TRBJ2-1; perhaps TRBD2 as D (6 bases). Germline V lookup: CDR1 LNHDA, CDR2 SQIVND (reference sequence). Trimming took off 10 bases at V and 0 bases at J, with 7 bases between the two ends. The CDR3 totals 12 residues. The CDR3 nucleotides read TGTGCCACGCGGGACTCCTACAATGAGCAGTTCTTC. It specifies CATRDSYNEQFF.

This chain links TRBV28 with TRBJ1-3, with 8 nucleotides matching TRBD1. The CDR3 is made up of 13 amino acids. In germline, CDR1 is MDHEN, CDR2 SYDVKM. J lost 0 bases, V lost 11 bases, and 3 bases had no gene match. The CDR3 nucleotides are TGTGCCGCAGGGGGCGTCTCTGGAAACACCATATATTTT. It is translated as CAAGGVSGNTIYF. The full variable domain, in which reference TRBV28 and TRBJ1-3 provide the parts outside the CDR3, is DVKVTQSSRYLVKRTGEKVFLECVQDMDHENMFWYRQDPGLGLRLIYFSYDVKMKEKGDIPEGYSVSREKKERFSLILESASTNQTSMYLCAAGGVSGNTIYFGEGSWLTVV.

The genes are TRBV5-4 and TRBJ1-3, with D possibly TRBD1 on 6 matching bases. Germline CDR1 and CDR2: SGHNT and YYREEE (reference sequence). This CDR3 is built from 14 residues. V was clipped by 5 bases and J by 0 bases, with 9 bases between them. CDR3 in amino acids: CASRDRSSGNTIYF. CDR3 in DNA: TGTGCCAGCAGGGACAGATCCTCTGGAAACACCATATATTTT.

The gene calls are TRBV10-1 and TRBJ2-4, with 8 bases matching TRBD1. With V trimmed by 6 bases and J by 1 base, 5 bases remained unmatched. The CDR3 consists of 15 residues. Per germline, CDR1 WNHNN and CDR2 SYGVQD (reference sequence). The CDR3 reads CASSQGARAKNIQYF. The CDR3 DNA sequence: TGCGCCAGCAGCCAGGGGGCTCGGGCCAAAAACATTCAGTACTTC.

The chain has TRBV29-1 and TRBJ2-1; 8 bases line up with TRBD2. The CDR3 loop spans 12 amino acids. Germline values: CDR1 SQVTM, CDR2 ANQGSEA. With 7 bases clipped from V and 3 bases from J, the junction kept 2 bases outside the gene matches. The CDR3 DNA reads TGCAGCGGAACTAGCGGCTACAATGAGCAGTTCTTC. This gives the protein CSGTSGYNEQFF.

The rearrangement uses TRBV19 and TRBJ2-7; 14 bases line up with TRBD2. The CDR3 sequence is 15 residues long. The ends lost 10 bases at V and 0 bases at J; junction bases unmatched: 5. The germline V gene has CDR1 LNHDA and CDR2 SQIVND (reference sequence). CDR3 coding DNA: TGTGCCACCCGGACTAGCGGGAGGCTCTCCTACGAGCAGTACTTC. The encoded protein is CATRTSGRLSYEQYF.

This chain connects TRBV10-2 to TRBJ2-2; either TRBD1 or TRBD2 may supply D (6 bases each). V was clipped by 6 bases and J by 14 bases, with 22 bases between them. Germline CDR1 WSHSY, CDR2 SAAADI. The CDR3 totals 14 residues. The CDR3 region is CASRSTGGSTGLFF. In nucleotides, the CDR3 is TGCGCCAGCAGGTCGACCGGGGGCTCAACGGGTCTGTTTTTT.

CDR3 DNA sequence: TGTGCCAGCAGCCCACCGGGGAAGAATGAAAAACTGTTTTTT. Amino acids: CASSPPGKNEKLFF. The genes are TRBV11-3 and TRBJ1-4; D gene ambiguous. The CDR3 has 14 amino acids. Trimming left V 5 bases short and J 5 bases short, with 12 bases between. Germline V gene data show CDR1 as SGHNT and CDR2 as YENEEA.

The V call is TRBV6-5, the J call TRBJ2-7; 9 bases are shared with TRBD2. The CDR3 runs to 13 residues. CDR1 and CDR2 (germline): MNHEY, SVGAGI. V was clipped by 7 bases and J by 5 bases; unmatched bases: 6. The CDR3 protein is CASTPSGNHEQYF. The CDR3 nucleotides are TGTGCCAGCACCCCTAGCGGGAACCACGAGCAGTACTTC.

This clone has a single count. This sequence joins TRBV18 and TRBJ2-3; 10 bases are a match to TRBD2. V trimming: 3 bases; J trimming: 2 bases; junction bases outside the gene matches: 2. This CDR3 region has 15 residues. CDR1 is KGHSH and CDR2 is LQKENI in the germline V gene. The CDR3 here is CASSPLAGVTDTQYF. The CDR3, as DNA: TGTGCCAGCTCACCCCTAGCGGGGGTCACAGATACGCAGTATTTT. Based on the CDR3 plus reference TRBV18 and TRBJ2-3, the full variable domain is NAGVMQNPRHLVRRRGQEARLRCSPMKGHSHVYWYRQLPEEGLKFMVYLQKENIIDESGMPKERFSAEFPKEGPSILRIQQVVRGDSAAYFCASSPLAGVTDTQYFGPGTRLTVL.

The V and J genes are TRBV27 and TRBJ1-4; D unresolved. V was pared by 2 bases and J by 5 bases, with 18 bases between. Per germline, CDR1 MNHEY and CDR2 SMNVEV (reference sequence). The CDR3 is made up of 17 amino acids. The chain's CDR3 is CASSLGHGQAVNEKLFF. In DNA, the CDR3 is TGTGCCAGCAGTTTAGGCCACGGGCAGGCCGTCAATGAAAAACTGTTTTTT. Complete variable domain (other parts from reference TRBV27 and TRBJ1-4): EAQVTQNPRYLITVTGKKLTVTCSQNMNHEYMSWYRQDPGLGLRQIYYSMNVEVTDKGDVPEGYKVSRKEKRNFPLILESPSPNQTSLYFCASSLGHGQAVNEKLFFGSGTQLSVL.

This clone was counted a single time. The CDR3 protein is CASSTGFLATNEKLFF. The CDR3 region has the DNA TGTGCCAGCAGTACAGGGTTCTTAGCGACTAATGAAAAACTGTTTTTT. This chain uses TRBV28 with TRBJ1-4; D is perhaps TRBD1 (6 bases). V lost 5 bases and J lost 2, with 15 bases in between. This CDR3 contains 16 residues. CDR1 MDHEN and CDR2 SYDVKM come from the germline V gene. The variable domain in full, completed from reference TRBV28 and TRBJ1-4, reads DVKVTQSSRYLVKRTGEKVFLECVQDMDHENMFWYRQDPGLGLRLIYFSYDVKMKEKGDIPEGYSVSREKKERFSLILESASTNQTSMYLCASSTGFLATNEKLFFGSGTQLSVL.